One and the same sample provided the 19 T cell receptor beta chains below, sequenced in a study of blood T cell repertoires in COVID-19. The assay was immunoSEQ multiplex PCR, and TCRdb's table has in-frame clones only and misses some. The sample records some 270,000 clones, 65% to 85% being singletons. The sequencing input was PBMCs or T cells enriched from blood (not recorded which). Receptors were obtained from a man aged 45-65 years who had recovered from COVID-19.

The V call is TRBV3-1 (or the pseudogene TRBV3-2), the J call TRBJ2-2; TRBD2 is a possible D gene (6 bases). The CDR3 has 14 residues. The germline V and J ends were trimmed by 2 bases and 5 bases, with 9 bases remaining between them. Germline CDR1 reads LGHDT; CDR2 reads YNNKEL (reference sequence). This chain's CDR3 is CASSQIRGTGELFF. CDR3 bases: TGTGCCAGCAGCCAAATTCGGGGGACCGGGGAGCTGTTTTTT.

This clone was seen a single time. This chain joins TRBV6-5 and TRBJ1-5; D not resolved. The ends were cut back, 5 bases at V and 6 bases at J, with 11 bases in the middle. Per germline, CDR1 MNHEY and CDR2 SVGAGI. CDR3 length equals 13 residues. The CDR3, as DNA: TGTGCCAGCAGTACGGAGGTGTTTCAGCCCCAGCATTTT. Translating it yields CASSTEVFQPQHF.

The chain uses TRBV12-3 or TRBV12-4 and TRBJ2-1; tentative D call: TRBD2 (6 bases). The CDR3 loop spans 12 amino acids. V gave up 3 bases and J gave up 7 bases, with 7 bases separating them. CDR3 in amino acids: CASSFRGNEQFF. The CDR3 DNA follows: TGTGCCAGCAGTTTCCGGGGGAATGAGCAGTTCTTC.

V gene TRBV18 combines with J gene TRBJ1-6, with 8 bases aligning to TRBD1. Germline values: CDR1 KGHSH, CDR2 LQKENI. Losses at the gene ends were 1 base for V and 10 bases for J; bases not matched to a gene: 12. The CDR3 has 17 residues. CDR3 in DNA: TGTGCCAGCTCACCACGGACAGGGATTGGGGGGAGCTCACCCCTCCACTTT. This encodes CASSPRTGIGGSSPLHF.

This chain links TRBV28 with TRBJ1-1; TRBD1 aligns across 7 bases. Germline CDR1 MDHEN, CDR2 SYDVKM. The CDR3 covers 15 residues. With 5 bases clipped from V and 0 bases from J, the junction kept 6 bases outside the gene matches. The CDR3 loop is CASSPQDRLNTEAFF. The CDR3 nucleotides are TGTGCCAGCAGTCCCCAGGACAGGTTGAACACTGAAGCTTTCTTT. Variable domain in full (rest from reference TRBV28 and TRBJ1-1): DVKVTQSSRYLVKRTGEKVFLECVQDMDHENMFWYRQDPGLGLRLIYFSYDVKMKEKGDIPEGYSVSREKKERFSLILESASTNQTSMYLCASSPQDRLNTEAFFGQGTRLTVV.

V and J are TRBV5-1 and TRBJ2-1, with D maybe TRBD1 (6 bases). The CDR3 is 12 residues long. Germline V gene data show CDR1 as SGHRS and CDR2 as YFSETQ. The ends were cut back, 3 bases at V and 8 bases at J, with 9 bases in the middle. CDR3 in amino acids: CASSWGQYEQFF. The CDR3, as DNA: TGCGCCAGCAGCTGGGGACAATATGAGCAGTTCTTC.

V gene TRBV4-3 combines with J gene TRBJ1-2, with a weak D call TRBD1 (5 bases). Germline V gene lookup returns CDR1 LGHNA and CDR2 YSLEER. Between the trimmed V and J ends, which lost 3 bases and 8 bases, there was a span of 16 bases. The CDR3 covers 14 residues. The CDR3 sequence is CASSQNWGVGGYTF. The CDR3 DNA is TGCGCCAGCAGCCAGAACTGGGGGGTTGGAGGCTACACCTTC.

The rearrangement links TRBV6-5 to TRBJ1-5, with a possible D match to TRBD1 (5 bases). Germline lookup yields CDR1 MNHEY and CDR2 SVGAGI. V lost 0 bases to trimming and J lost 5 bases, with 14 bases between them. The CDR3 runs to 16 residues. The CDR3 protein is CASSYSMRGVDQPQHF. The CDR3 nucleotides are TGTGCCAGCAGTTACTCGATGCGGGGGGTCGATCAGCCCCAGCATTTT.

This chain uses TRBV5-1 with TRBJ1-6; D gene unclear. CDR1 SGHRS and CDR2 YFSETQ come from the germline V gene. V was clipped by 4 bases and J by 8 bases, with 10 bases between them. This CDR3 has 13 amino acids. CDR3 DNA sequence: TGCGCCAGCAGCGAGGCCTGGGATTCACCCCTCCACTTT. Translated, it gives CASSEAWDSPLHF.

The chain employs TRBV15 and TRBJ2-7, with TRBD2 matching 9 bases. Germline assignment: CDR1 LNHNV and CDR2 YYDKDF (reference sequence). The trim removed 0 bases at V and 5 bases at J, leaving 8 bases unmatched. The CDR3 totals 16 residues. This CDR3 reads CATSRDSGRFSHEQYF. The CDR3 DNA reads TGTGCCACCAGCAGAGATAGCGGGAGATTCAGCCACGAGCAGTACTTC.

This clone was observed once. The CDR3 DNA reads as TGTGCCAGTATGGTCCAGGGTGCCAGTGGGACCATATATTTT. Protein sequence: CASMVQGASGTIYF. This chain uses TRBV19 with TRBJ1-3; tentative D call: TRBD1 (5 bases). The CDR3 contains 14 residues. Germline V CDR1 and CDR2: LNHDA, SQIVND (reference sequence). With 7 bases removed from V and 10 bases from J, the gap between germline ends came to 20 bases.

V gene TRBV9 combines with J gene TRBJ1-4; D is perhaps TRBD1 (6 bases). This CDR3 contains 16 residues. Trimming pared 3 bases from V and 2 bases from J, leaving 14 bases between. Per the germline V gene, CDR1 is SGDLS and CDR2 is YYNGEE. CDR3 in amino acids: CASSESQGKTNEKLFF. The CDR3 DNA reads as TGTGCCAGCAGCGAGAGTCAGGGGAAGACTAATGAAAAACTGTTTTTT.

On this clone: At one boundary the junction diverges from the germline segment, which might be a read error. The chain carries TRBV7-7 and TRBJ2-3; TRBD2 agrees at 8 bases. Germline V gives CDR1 SSHAT, CDR2 FNYEAQ (reference sequence). This CDR3 is 15 amino acids long. The DNA of the CDR3 is TGTGCTAGCAGCTTAGCGGGGCAGGGTCGAGATACGCAGTATTTT. Translated, it gives CASSLAGQGRDTQYF. Together with reference TRBV7-7 and TRBJ2-3, the CDR3 gives the full variable domain: GAGVSQSPRYKVTKRGQDVTLRCDPISSHATLYWYQQALGQGPEFLTYFNYEAQPDKSGLPSDRFSAERPEGSISTLTIQRTEQRDSAMYRCASSLAGQGRDTQYFGPGTRLTVL.

This clone appeared once. The V call is TRBV5-1, the J call TRBJ2-1; D is possibly TRBD1 (6 bases). The ends were cut back, 8 bases at V and 11 bases at J, with 23 bases in the middle. The CDR3 covers 14 residues. Germline CDR1 SGHRS, CDR2 YFSETQ. The CDR3: CASPSVLPGEKQFF. In nucleotides, the CDR3 is TGCGCCAGTCCTTCCGTCTTGCCAGGGGAGAAGCAGTTCTTC.

This rearrangement joins TRBV19 to TRBJ1-1; no clear D. V lost 3 bases and J lost 2, with 7 bases in between. The germline V gene encodes CDR1 LNHDA and CDR2 SQIVND (reference sequence). This CDR3 comprises 13 residues. The CDR3 here is CASSIAVNTEAFF. In DNA form, the CDR3 reads TGTGCCAGTAGTATTGCGGTCAACACTGAAGCTTTCTTT.

The chain links TRBV18 to TRBJ2-5; 8 nucleotides agree with TRBD1. CDR1 and CDR2 (germline): KGHSH, LQKENI. Trimming at V came to 3 bases and at J to 5 bases, leaving 2 bases not matched to a gene. The length of the CDR3 is 13 residues. This CDR3 is CASSPGQAETQYF. The CDR3 DNA follows: TGTGCCAGCTCACCGGGACAGGCCGAGACCCAGTACTTC.

The chain links TRBV5-5 to TRBJ2-1; 7 nucleotides agree with TRBD2. The V gene's germline CDR1 is SGHKS and CDR2 YYEKEE (reference sequence). Unmatched junction bases numbered 10, after V lost 0 bases and J lost 10 bases. This CDR3 is built from 15 residues. Here the CDR3 DNA reads TGTGCCAGCAGCTTGGAGGGCTGGCCCGGGGGGGAGCAGTTCTTC. Translation gives CASSLEGWPGGEQFF.

This clone showed up just once. This chain connects TRBV2 to TRBJ2-4; D is ambiguous. Trimming took 4 bases from V and 5 from J, leaving 15 bases between them. The CDR3 extends over 15 amino acids. Germline loops: CDR1 SNHLY, CDR2 FYNNEI. The CDR3, as DNA: TGTGCCAGCAGTGCATTTGGTCAGGCGCAAAACATTCAGTACTTC. Amino acids: CASSAFGQAQNIQYF. Drawing the rest from reference TRBV2 and TRBJ2-4, the complete variable domain is EPEVTQTPSHQVTQMGQEVILRCVPISNHLYFYWYRQILGQKVEFLVSFYNNEISEKSEIFDDQFSVERPDGSNFTLKIRSTKLEDSAMYFCASSAFGQAQNIQYFGAGTRLSVL.

V and J are TRBV20-1 and TRBJ2-1; 7 nucleotides agree with TRBD2. V lost 6 bases and J lost 12; bases outside the gene matches: 8. Germline V CDR1 and CDR2: DFQATT, SNEGSKA (reference sequence). The CDR3 is made up of 11 amino acids. In nucleotides, the CDR3 is TGCAGTGCCAGATCCGGGACTACGCAGTTCTTC. Its protein is CSARSGTTQFF.